This T cell receptor (beta chain) was captured in a study of T cell clonality in common variable immunodeficiency. Per the germline V gene, CDR1 is SNHLY and CDR2 is FYNNEI. CDR3 length: 17 residues. The trim removed 1 base at V and 0 bases at J, leaving 6 bases unmatched. This clone was counted ten times or more. The target antigen is unknown. The read terminates 3 residues before the CDR3 end, so the remaining end is supplied by the germline J gene. Points from the study as a whole: In common variable immunodeficiency, TCR beta chains reportedly carried fewer deletions and N-nucleotide insertions. Patient heterogeneity in the CVID cohort limited correlations between repertoire features and clinical complications. Compared with controls, CVID subjects had fewer shared TCRbeta clones.

Assay: immunoSEQ multiplex PCR; the TCRdb copy retains only in-frame clones and omits some. Observed in the sample are under 25,000 clones, none of them singletons. The sequence was collected from a human donor with common variable immunodeficiency. Sequenced: peripheral blood mononuclear cells. The rearrangement links TRBV2 to TRBJ2-1; TRBD2 matches at 7 bases. The CDR3 here is CASSEGGRGNSYNEQFF. Incomplete CDR3 DNA: TGTGCCAGCAGTGAAGGTGGGCGGGGGAACTCCTACAATGAG.